These 21 T cell receptor beta chains came from one sample sequenced in a study of T cells expressing NK-cell markers (TCRdb year 2020). Libraries were built with 5' RACE. Reads for this sample came from an Illumina HiSeq 2000. TCRdb reprocessed the public reads and reports one entry per CDR3 protein sequence, without DNA. The sample's own table lists hundreds of thousands of distinct CDR3 sequences. Jointly, the top ten make up approximately 7% of the sample. The specimen was blood T cells: a sorted CD56 or NKG2C T cell subset, CD4+ or CD8+ T cells, or bulk PBMC T cells (not recorded which). Receptors were obtained from a woman aged 18-70 years in good health.

The CDR3 here is CASSLRQGTDTQYF. The rearrangement links TRBV7-9 to TRBJ2-3; TCRdb calls TRBD1, which cannot be checked without DNA. The CDR3 totals 14 residues. Per the germline V gene, CDR1 is SEHNR and CDR2 is FQNEAQ (reference sequence).

The chain uses TRBV30 and TRBJ2-5. CDR3 size: 12 residues. Germline CDR1 reads GTSNPN; CDR2 reads SVGIG (reference sequence). CDR3 sequence reads: CAWSVTQETQYF.

The chain carries TRBV5-1 and TRBJ2-4. CDR1 is SGHRS and CDR2 is YFSETQ in the germline V gene. The length of the CDR3 is 17 residues. This chain's CDR3 is CASSRTSYEIAKNIQYF. Based on the CDR3 plus reference TRBV5-1 and TRBJ2-4, the full variable domain is KAGVTQTPRYLIKTRGQQVTLSCSPISGHRSVSWYQQTPGQGLQFLFEYFSETQRNKGNFPGRFSGRQFSNSRSEMNVSTLELGDSALYLCASSRTSYEIAKNIQYFGAGTRLSVL.

This chain connects TRBV4-2 to TRBJ2-4; checking the TCRdb D call of TRBD1 is not possible without DNA. Germline-derived CDR1 and CDR2 are LGHNA and YNFKEQ. The CDR3 extends over 20 amino acids. This chain's CDR3 is CASSHPHPSRDRVTKNIQYF.

V is TRBV21-1 and J is TRBJ2-7; absent DNA, TCRdb's TRBD1 call cannot be checked. TRBV21-1 is described as a pseudogene. This CDR3 has 13 residues. The CDR3 sequence: CASSPQGSYEQYF.

The chain carries TRBV15 and TRBJ1-1; TCRdb lists TRBD1, though no DNA is available to test this call. CDR3 size: 15 residues. CDR1 is LNHNV and CDR2 is YYDKDF in the germline V gene (reference sequence). The CDR3 reads CATSRVSRPHGEAFF.

This chain connects TRBV10-3 to TRBJ2-2. This CDR3 comprises 12 residues. Germline V gives CDR1 ENHRY, CDR2 SYGVKD. CDR3 residues: CAIKQNTGELFF.

The chain joins TRBV15 to TRBJ1-3. The CDR3 totals 14 residues. Per germline, CDR1 LNHNV and CDR2 YYDKDF (reference sequence). CDR3 sequence reads: CATSISISGNTIYF.

CDR3 residues: CASSSRLAGGPEQFF. The gene calls are TRBV4-3 and TRBJ2-1; checking the TCRdb D call of TRBD2 is not possible without DNA. The CDR3 loop spans 15 amino acids. Germline loops: CDR1 LGHNA, CDR2 YSLEER.

The chain joins TRBV24-1 to TRBJ1-5; the D call of TRBD1 rests on TCRdb alone, since no DNA is present to check it. Germline loops: CDR1 KGHDR, CDR2 SFDVKD. This CDR3 spans 15 amino acids. The chain's CDR3 is CATSSGTGINQPQHF.

The genes are TRBV25-1 and TRBJ2-4; TCRdb gives TRBD1 as the D gene, but with no DNA this cannot be confirmed. Germline values: CDR1 MGHDK, CDR2 SYGVNS. The CDR3 is 18 amino acids. The CDR3 loop reads CASSESRPPQSAKNIQYF.

This chain joins TRBV19 and TRBJ1-1; the TCRdb D gene call, TRBD1, has no DNA to confirm it. The CDR3 consists of 13 residues. From germline, CDR1 is LNHDA and CDR2 SQIVND (reference sequence). The CDR3: CASKGQGNTEAFF.

The CDR3 here is CSWYRVSGSEKLFF. The V call is TRBV29-1, the J call TRBJ1-4; TCRdb's D gene call, TRBD1, goes unchecked for lack of DNA. CDR3 size: 14 residues. Germline values: CDR1 SQVTM, CDR2 ANQGSEA. The full variable domain, with the rest looked up from reference TRBV29-1 and TRBJ1-4, is SAVISQKPSRDICQRGTSLTIQCQVDSQVTMMFWYRQQPGQSLTLIATANQGSEATYESGFVIDKFPISRPNLTFSTLTVSNMSPEDSSIYLCSWYRVSGSEKLFFGSGTQLSVL.

V gene TRBV20-1 combines with J gene TRBJ2-7. Germline V CDR1 and CDR2: DFQATT, SNEGSKA (reference sequence). The CDR3 is 11 amino acids. CDR3 region: CSARDSDEQYF.

The chain has TRBV20-1 and TRBJ2-5. The CDR3 has 14 residues. Germline assignment: CDR1 DFQATT and CDR2 SNEGSKA (reference sequence). CDR3 residues: CSASSKATRQTQYF.

This chain joins TRBV18 and TRBJ2-4. Per the germline V gene, CDR1 is KGHSH and CDR2 is LQKENI. CDR3 length equals 15 residues. The CDR3 region is CASSPLGLAKNIQYF.

The chain couples TRBV6-1 to TRBJ2-3. The CDR3 extends over 14 amino acids. Germline assignment: CDR1 MNHNS and CDR2 SASEGT. CDR3 residues: CASRSGSSTDTQYF.

The chain couples TRBV6-5 to TRBJ2-5; the TRBD2 assignment by TCRdb is unverifiable without DNA. This CDR3 comprises 14 residues. Germline V gene data show CDR1 as MNHEY and CDR2 as SVGAGI. The CDR3 here is CASSYGLAGETQYF.

J is TRBJ2-5 and V is TRBV20-1; TCRdb names TRBD1, which stays unverified in the absence of DNA. The germline V gene has CDR1 DFQATT and CDR2 SNEGSKA (reference sequence). The CDR3 totals 13 residues. The CDR3 region is CSARGGDRETQYF.

The chain uses TRBV19 and TRBJ1-1; TCRdb gives TRBD1 as the D gene, but with no DNA this cannot be confirmed. Germline V gene data show CDR1 as LNHDA and CDR2 as SQIVND (reference sequence). The CDR3 spans 16 residues. CDR3: CASSTPDRGPNTEAFF.

The chain has TRBV7-6 and TRBJ1-2; the D gene TCRdb calls, TRBD1, cannot be checked with no DNA. The CDR3 runs to 15 residues. The germline V gene has CDR1 SGHVS and CDR2 FNYEAQ. The CDR3 here is CASSSRQGTNPGYTF.